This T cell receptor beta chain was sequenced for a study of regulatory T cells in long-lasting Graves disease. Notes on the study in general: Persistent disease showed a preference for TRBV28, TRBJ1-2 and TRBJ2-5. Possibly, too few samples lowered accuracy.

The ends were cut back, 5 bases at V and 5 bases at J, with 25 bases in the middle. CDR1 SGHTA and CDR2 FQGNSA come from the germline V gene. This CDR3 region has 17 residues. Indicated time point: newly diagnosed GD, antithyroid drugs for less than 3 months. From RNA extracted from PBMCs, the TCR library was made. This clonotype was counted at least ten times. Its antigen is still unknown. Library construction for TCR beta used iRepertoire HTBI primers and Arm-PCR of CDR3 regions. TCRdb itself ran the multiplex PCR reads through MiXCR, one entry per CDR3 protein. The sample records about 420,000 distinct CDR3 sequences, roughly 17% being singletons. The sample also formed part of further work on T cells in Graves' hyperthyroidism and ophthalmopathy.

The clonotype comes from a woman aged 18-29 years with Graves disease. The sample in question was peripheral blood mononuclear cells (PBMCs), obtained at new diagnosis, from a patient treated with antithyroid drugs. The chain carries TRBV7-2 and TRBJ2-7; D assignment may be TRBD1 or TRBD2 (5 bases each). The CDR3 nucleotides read TGTGCCAGCAGCGACTATTGGGGGACGGAAGGAAGCGACGAGCAGTACTTC. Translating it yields CASSDYWGTEGSDEQYF.